This T cell receptor beta chain was captured in a study of blood T cell repertoires in COVID-19. Study as a whole: Spain, Italy and the United States supplied samples that represented acute and convalescent COVID-19. T cells, B-cell-depleted T cells, or PBMCs provided the cDNA or gDNA that served as material.

Original handling: The authors estimated nucleated cell counts from reference gene primer amplification. TCRdb's table, derived via immunoSEQ multiplex PCR, lists solely in-frame clones and lacks some. V and J calls and clone size are given by that table; D and trimming were obtained from the DNA. The data hold approximately 59,000 clones, with roughly 90% observed a single time. The V gene's germline CDR1 is ENHRY and CDR2 SYGVKD. The CDR3 contains 11 residues. V was shortened by 3 bases and J by 3 bases, with 3 bases between the two germline ends. The source of this sequence is a human donor in a cohort sampled during active COVID-19. Sequencing was performed on peripheral blood. The chain employs TRBV10-3 and TRBJ2-7, with D hard to call. CDR3 region: CAISEHYEQYF. CDR3 in DNA: TGTGCCATCAGTGAACACTACGAGCAGTACTTC.